The next 11 T cell receptor beta chains were all read from a single sample in a study of TIL therapy for anti-PD-1-resistant metastatic lung cancer. Time point described: pre-treatment sample, taken before nivolumab and TIL therapy. Tumor tissue came from excised metastases, mostly pleural nodules or supraclavicular lymph nodes. The libraries were made with immunoSEQ v3. Some clones are missing from TCRdb's copy, which holds only in-frame ones; the method was immunoSEQ multiplex PCR. The sample holds some 10,000 clones, 65% to 80% seen once. Sequencing used tumor tissue, obtained at baseline. The receptors here all came from a person between 30 and 80 years old with non-small cell lung cancer.

The V gene is TRBV29-1, the J gene TRBJ2-2, with D possibly being TRBD2 (5 bases). The CDR3 spans 13 residues. Germline loops: CDR1 SQVTM, CDR2 ANQGSEA. V shed 4 bases and J shed 1 base, with 7 bases lying between them. The CDR3: CSVGAENTGELFF. The CDR3 bases are TGCAGCGTTGGAGCGGAGAACACCGGGGAGCTGTTTTTT.

This CDR3 is CASSLWGANTDTQYF. CDR3 in DNA: TGTGCCAGCAGTTTGTGGGGGGCGAACACAGATACGCAGTATTTT. The V gene is TRBV27, the J gene TRBJ2-3, with D perhaps being TRBD1 or TRBD2 (6 bases each). V was trimmed by 3 bases and J by 2 bases, leaving 12 bases between them. This CDR3 is built from 15 residues. CDR1 is MNHEY and CDR2 is SMNVEV in the germline V gene (reference sequence).

The chain recombines TRBV5-1 with TRBJ2-5, with 10 positions matching TRBD2. Losses at the gene ends were 2 bases for V and 5 bases for J; bases not matched to a gene: 6. The CDR3 consists of 15 residues. Per germline, CDR1 SGHRS and CDR2 YFSETQ. CDR3 DNA: TGCGCCAGCAGCTTATCTAGCGGGAGTTTGGAGACCCAGTACTTC. This codes for CASSLSSGSLETQYF.

The chain has TRBV19 and TRBJ2-1; the D is unclear. The CDR3 spans 13 residues. Germline V CDR1 and CDR2: LNHDA, SQIVND (reference sequence). V was shortened by 3 bases and J by 5 bases, with 8 bases between the two germline ends. CDR3 residues: CASSMRTNNEQFF. CDR3 coding DNA: TGTGCCAGTAGTATGCGGACGAACAATGAGCAGTTCTTC. Drawing the rest from reference TRBV19 and TRBJ2-1, the complete variable domain is DGGITQSPKYLFRKEGQNVTLSCEQNLNHDAMYWYRQDPGQGLRLIYYSQIVNDFQKGDIAEGYSVSREKKESFPLTVTSAQKNPTAFYLCASSMRTNNEQFFGPGTRLTVL.

V is TRBV7-3 and J is TRBJ1-2; D not resolved. Between the trimmed V and J ends, which lost 2 bases and 10 bases, there was a span of 11 bases. The CDR3 extends over 12 amino acids. The germline V gene encodes CDR1 SGHTA and CDR2 FQGTGA. This chain's CDR3 is CASSLGKSPYTF. The DNA for the CDR3 is TGTGCCAGCAGCTTAGGGAAGTCTCCCTACACCTTC.

The rearrangement uses TRBV5-1 and TRBJ2-2; 8 bases line up with TRBD2. Germline trimming cut 1 base from V and 4 bases from J; bases unmatched to any gene: 6. The CDR3 totals 16 residues. Germline CDR1 is SGHRS and CDR2 is YFSETQ. In nucleotides, the CDR3 is TGCGCCAGCAGCTTGATGACGGGAGGGAGCACCGGGGAGCTGTTTTTT. It codes for CASSLMTGGSTGELFF.

This sequence joins TRBV5-6 and TRBJ2-1; no clear D gene. V gave up 0 bases and J gave up 4 bases, with 8 bases separating them. The CDR3 extends over 14 amino acids. Germline lookup yields CDR1 SGHDT and CDR2 YYEEEE. CDR3 nucleotides: TGTGCCAGCAGCTTGGGAACGGTTTACAATGAGCAGTTCTTC. It specifies CASSLGTVYNEQFF.

The rearrangement uses TRBV4-3 and TRBJ1-1; D uncertain. Between the trimmed V and J ends, which lost 2 bases and 1 base, there was a span of 11 bases. The CDR3 runs 15 residues. CDR1 LGHNA and CDR2 YSLEER come from the germline V gene. This chain's CDR3 is CASSQFYTENTEAFF. The CDR3 DNA sequence: TGCGCCAGCAGCCAATTTTACACGGAGAACACTGAAGCTTTCTTT.

This chain joins TRBV4-3 and TRBJ2-7; tentatively, D is TRBD2 (6 bases). Germline V gives CDR1 LGHNA, CDR2 YSLEER. V was pared by 0 bases and J by 2 bases, with 11 bases between. This CDR3 region has 15 residues. CDR3 in amino acids: CASSQDRGTAYEQYF. The CDR3 region has the DNA TGCGCCAGCAGCCAAGATCGCGGGACCGCCTACGAGCAGTACTTC.

This clone qualifies as medium-sized. V is TRBV19 and J is TRBJ1-2; tentative D call: TRBD1 (6 bases). Germline V CDR1 and CDR2: LNHDA, SQIVND (reference sequence). Trimming stripped 3 bases from V and 5 bases from J, with 10 bases between. The CDR3 length is 13 residues. The CDR3 coding sequence is TGTGCCAGTAGTATTGAGAGGGGGTATGGCTACACCTTC. Its translation: CASSIERGYGYTF. The full variable domain, completed using reference TRBV19 and TRBJ1-2, is DGGITQSPKYLFRKEGQNVTLSCEQNLNHDAMYWYRQDPGQGLRLIYYSQIVNDFQKGDIAEGYSVSREKKESFPLTVTSAQKNPTAFYLCASSIERGYGYTFGSGTRLTVV.

CDR3 in amino acids: CASSDSDDSGNTIYF. DNA for the CDR3: TGTGCCAGCAGTGACTCAGACGACTCTGGAAACACCATATATTTT. The rearrangement uses TRBV6-1 and TRBJ1-3; D is uncertain. The CDR3 loop spans 15 amino acids. The germline CDR1 and CDR2 sequences are MNHNS and SASEGT. The V and J ends lost 3 bases and 0 bases respectively, with 9 bases between them.